Listed below are T cell receptor beta chains from one sample, sequenced in a study of T cells in Graves' hyperthyroidism and ophthalmopathy. One entry per CDR3 protein, called by TCRdb with MiXCR from the multiplex PCR reads. Of tens of thousands of distinct CDR3 sequences detected, about half appear once; the ten largest clones hold roughly 32%. What was sequenced was peripheral blood or thyroid tissue (not recorded which). These receptors originate from a woman between 45 and 60 years old with Graves' hyperthyroidism. The CDR3 runs from the conserved cysteine through the conserved F or W. A D gene is named only where the DNA matches it firmly. A clone size is listed for some rows: how often the clone was seen (once, few, many), or a class if it is expanded.

len,d_gene,abundance,v_gene,j_gene,CDR3nt,CDR3aa
14,TRBD2,-,TRBV2,TRBJ2-5,TGTGCCAGCAGCGGGGTAGCGGGAAGGGAGACCCAGTACTTC,CASSGVAGRETQYF
11,-,-,TRBV6-4,TRBJ1-2,TGTGCCAGCAGTGACAGGGTCGGCTACACCTTC,CASSDRVGYTF
14,-,-,TRBV7-3,TRBJ1-2,TGTGCCAGCAGCTTCGGGGCCGGGGACTATGGCTACACCTTC,CASSFGAGDYGYTF
14,TRBD1,-,TRBV7-2,TRBJ1-2,TGTGCCAGCAGCTGGACAGGGGAGAACTATGGCTACACCTTC,CASSWTGENYGYTF
13,TRBD1,-,TRBV20-1,TRBJ2-5,TGCAGTGCTACTAGACAGGGCCAAGAGACCCAGTACTTC,CSATRQGQETQYF
13,-,-,TRBV7-2,TRBJ2-5,TGTGCCAGCAGCCAGACACTTATAGAGACCCAGTACTTC,CASSQTLIETQYF
15,-,-,TRBV7-9,TRBJ1-2,TGTGCCAGCAGTTTATCGGGGGCGCCGAGCTATGGCTACACCTTC,CASSLSGAPSYGYTF
13,-,-,TRBV7-2,TRBJ2-6,TGTGCCAGCAGCTTAGCCGGGACAAACACTGAAGCTTTC,CASSLAGTNTEAF
16,TRBD1,few,TRBV28,TRBJ2-2,TGTGCCAGCAGTTTATGGGGACAGGGTCTCACCGGGGAGCTGTTTTTT,CASSLWGQGLTGELFF
15,-,-,TRBV11-2,TRBJ2-1,TGTGCCAGCAGCTTACAGGGGACCTCCTACAATGAGCAGTTCTTC,CASSLQGTSYNEQFF
16,-,many,TRBV6-1,TRBJ1-5,TGTGCCAGCAGTGTAATCGCGGACGGGCAGCAATCGGCCCAGCATTTT,CASSVIADGQQSAQHF
14,-,few,TRBV20-1,TRBJ1-2,TGCAGTGCTAGAGATCGTGGGACCAACTATGGCTACACCTTC,CSARDRGTNYGYTF
15,TRBD1,many,TRBV7-9,TRBJ1-3,TGTGCCAGCAGCACAACAGGGGTCTCCGGAAACACCATATATTTT,CASSTTGVSGNTIYF
12,-,-,TRBV6-6,TRBJ2-7,TGTGCCAGCAGGGAGAGTGCCGGGGAGCAGTACTTC,CASRESAGEQYF